The rows below give T cell receptor beta chains drawn from one sample of a study of Ad26.COV2.S vaccination and SARS-CoV-2 variants. The table came from immunoSEQ multiplex PCR; TCRdb's copy has only in-frame clones and leaves some out. The repertoire holds about 350,000 clones, with roughly nine tenths as singletons. The material was peripheral blood, obtained in a trial of Ad26.COV2.S vaccine versus placebo. These receptor sequences come from a person aged 18-60 years who received the Ad26.COV2.S COVID-19 vaccine or a placebo. Both conserved end residues are part of each CDR3. D genes are given only for firm matches. Clone size is not always given. Where it is, it says once, few, many or a class for expanded clones.

>TRBJ1-6|NA|NA|TRBV5-4
TGTGCCAGCAGCTTGAAGACTAATTCACCCCTCCACTTT
CASSLKTNSPLHF
>TRBJ1-4|NA|NA|TRBV28
TGTGCCAGCAGTCTTACGGGGGGCCCAACTAATGAAAAACTGTTTTTT
CASSLTGGPTNEKLFF
>TRBJ2-7|NA|NA|TRBV9
TGTGCCAGCAGCGTCCGGGGTGGGACTGTTAGCTCCTACGAGCAGTACTTC
CASSVRGGTVSSYEQYF
>TRBJ2-2|NA|NA|TRBV6-5
TGTGCCACCCTACGGGGGACTAACACCGGGGAGCTGTTTTTT
CATLRGTNTGELFF
>TRBJ1-6|NA|NA|TRBV7-2
TGTGCCAGCAGCTTAGGGCCGGAAGTTTCACCCCTCCACTTT
CASSLGPEVSPLHF
>TRBJ2-2|once|NA|TRBV5-1
TGCGCCAGCAGCTTGGAACTGTCCGCCGGGGAGCTGTTTTTT
CASSLELSAGELFF
>TRBJ2-3|NA|TRBD2|TRBV4-1
TGCGCCAGCAGCCAAGGGCCGGGACTAGGAGAGAATACGCAGTATTTT
CASSQGPGLGENTQYF
>TRBJ2-7|NA|NA|TRBV3-1/TRBV3-2
TGTGCCAGCAGCCACAGGGGGGCCATCAGAGGTACGTCCTACGAGCAGTACTTC
CASSHRGAIRGTSYEQYF
>TRBJ1-2|NA|NA|TRBV5-1
TGCGCCAGCAGCTTGGGTGGGGAAGGGAACTATGGCTACACCTTC
CASSLGGEGNYGYTF
>TRBJ1-3|NA|NA|TRBV6-2/TRBV6-3
TGTGCCAGCAGTCGACTCTTGTCTGGAAACACCATATATTTT
CASSRLLSGNTIYF
>TRBJ2-7|NA|NA|TRBV14
TGTGCCAGCAGCCCTTCGGGCAGGGTCTCCTACGAGCAGTACTTC
CASSPSGRVSYEQYF
>TRBJ2-5|NA|NA|TRBV30
TGTGCCTGGAGTGTACTGAGACAGATAAAAGAGACCCAGTACTTC
CAWSVLRQIKETQYF
>TRBJ1-2|NA|NA|TRBV6-5
TGTGCCAGCAGTCGGGACACGTATGGCTACACCTTC
CASSRDTYGYTF
>TRBJ2-2|NA|NA|TRBV4-1
TGCGCCAGCAGCCAAGATCGGGCGAACACCGGGGAGCTGTTTTTT
CASSQDRANTGELFF
>TRBJ2-2|NA|NA|TRBV7-6
TGTGCCAGCAGCTTAACGGGCGTGGCCGGGGAGCTGTTTTTT
CASSLTGVAGELFF
>TRBJ2-1|NA|TRBD2|TRBV6-6
TGTGCCAGCAGGGTTAGCGGGGGTTTCAATGAGCAGTTCTTC
CASRVSGGFNEQFF
>TRBJ1-5|NA|NA|TRBV7-2
TGTGCCAGCAGCTTCTACGGGAGCAATCAGCCCCAGCATTTT
CASSFYGSNQPQHF
>TRBJ2-5|NA|NA|TRBV5-5
TGTGCCGGACAGCGGGCGGGACAAGAGACCCAGTACTTC
CAGQRAGQETQYF
>TRBJ1-3|NA|NA|TRBV5-1
TGCGCCAGCAGCCCAGCTACCAGGTGGGGAAACACCATATATTTT
CASSPATRWGNTIYF
>TRBJ2-3|NA|NA|TRBV21-1
TGTGCCAGCAGCACTAGCGGGGGGCGCACAGATACGCAGTATTTT
CASSTSGGRTDTQYF
>TRBJ2-7|NA|NA|TRBV6-4
TGTGCCATGCCTGATTTACGGCGCGAGCAGTACTTC
CAMPDLRREQYF
>TRBJ2-5|NA|TRBD1|TRBV3-1/TRBV3-2
TGTGCCAGCAGTCCGGACAGGGTTGAGACCCAGTACTTC
CASSPDRVETQYF
>TRBJ2-2|NA|TRBD2|TRBV7-8
TGTGCCAGCAGCTTAACACGGACTAGCGGGAGGGCCGCGGAGCTGTTTTTT
CASSLTRTSGRAAELFF
>TRBJ2-3|NA|TRBD2|TRBV2
TGTGCCAGCAGCCTTGAGCGGGGGGGCCTAGATACGCAGTATTTT
CASSLERGGLDTQYF
>TRBJ1-1|NA|NA|TRBV21-1
TGTGCCAGCAGCAATCGGGGTGGGTGCACTGAAGCTTTCTTT
CASSNRGGCTEAFF
>TRBJ1-2|NA|NA|TRBV10-3
TGTGCCATCAGTCAGGACAGCTACTATGGCTACACCTTC
CAISQDSYYGYTF